These 27 T cell receptor beta chains were sequenced from one sample in a study of CD8 T cells in ankylosing spondylitis. What these receptors recognize is not known. TCRdb ran MiXCR on the 5' RACE reads and lists one entry per CDR3 protein. The sample consists of 470,000 or so distinct CDR3 sequences, 26% of them appearing once. Findings and limits, study-wide: A motif of under ten highly homologous TCR beta variants was seen as apparently characteristic of ankylosing spondylitis blood.

Sequenced input: blood, either unsorted or a sorted T cell fraction (not recorded which). The receptor set was obtained from a male donor with ankylosing spondylitis.

This clonotype was detected a few times. This sequence joins TRBV11-2 and TRBJ2-1; perhaps TRBD1 as D (6 bases). This CDR3 is built from 15 residues. V shed 4 bases and J shed 10 bases, with 20 bases lying between them. Germline V gene sequence: CDR1 SGHAT, CDR2 FQNNGV. The CDR3 sequence is CASSSGVSQVKEQFF. The CDR3 region has the DNA TGTGCCAGCAGCTCAGGGGTCTCCCAGGTGAAGGAGCAGTTCTTC.

This sequence joins TRBV20-1 and TRBJ2-1; 9 nucleotides line up with TRBD2. The V and J ends lost 6 bases and 0 bases, in that order; junction bases with no gene match: 6. Germline CDR1 is DFQATT and CDR2 is SNEGSKA (reference sequence). The CDR3 runs to 15 residues. The CDR3 is CSARTSVSSYNEQFF. CDR3 bases: TGCAGTGCGAGGACTAGCGTAAGCTCCTACAATGAGCAGTTCTTC.

V is TRBV24-1 and J is TRBJ2-3; TRBD2 matches 9 bases. CDR3 size: 15 residues. V shed 6 bases and J 3 bases; nucleotides not matched to a gene: 6. Germline values: CDR1 KGHDR, CDR2 SFDVKD. The CDR3 region is CATSPGLALTDTQYF. The CDR3 bases are TGTGCCACCAGTCCCGGACTAGCGTTAACAGATACGCAGTATTTT.

The chain joins TRBV29-1 to TRBJ1-1; TRBD1 might be the D (6 bases). The V and J ends lost 7 bases and 5 bases respectively, with 14 bases between them. The germline CDR1 and CDR2 sequences are SQVTM and ANQGSEA. This CDR3 comprises 12 residues. The DNA of the CDR3 is TGCAGCGCCGAGACAGGCGGAACTGAAGCTTTCTTT. It yields the protein CSAETGGTEAFF.

The sample holds a few counts of this clonotype. V gene TRBV6-2 or TRBV6-3 combines with J gene TRBJ2-7, with a weak D call TRBD1 (5 bases). The CDR3 totals 13 residues. V lost 8 bases to trimming and J lost 3 bases, with 14 bases between them. CDR1 MNHEY and CDR2 SVGEGT come from the germline V gene. The CDR3 loop is CASGRAGHYEQYF. CDR3 nucleotides: TGTGCCAGCGGGCGTGCAGGGCACTACGAGCAGTACTTC.

The genes are TRBV2 and TRBJ1-1, with 9 bases that match TRBD1. This CDR3 is built from 13 residues. Unmatched junction bases numbered 7, after V lost 6 bases and J lost 8 bases. Germline assignment: CDR1 SNHLY and CDR2 FYNNEI. CDR3 DNA: TGTGCCAGCAGGGGACAGGGAGAGATGGAAGCTTTCTTT. Its translation is CASRGQGEMEAFF.

The chain couples TRBV4-2 to TRBJ2-2, with 13 positions matching TRBD2. Unmatched junction bases numbered 6, after V lost 2 bases and J lost 6 bases. The CDR3 runs to 17 residues. Germline-derived CDR1 and CDR2 are LGHNA and YNFKEQ. CDR3 protein: CASSQRGTSGNAGELFF. In nucleotides, the CDR3 is TGTGCCAGCAGCCAAAGAGGGACTAGCGGGAATGCCGGGGAGCTGTTTTTT.

The V call is TRBV9, the J call TRBJ1-1; D possibly corresponds to TRBD1 (5 bases). The V end was cut by 2 bases, the J end by 0 bases, with 11 bases between. The CDR3 sequence is 15 residues long. The germline CDR1 and CDR2 sequences are SGDLS and YYNGEE. DNA for the CDR3: TGTGCCAGCAGCGTCGGGCGACAGATGAACACTGAAGCTTTCTTT. Protein: CASSVGRQMNTEAFF. Full variable domain (rest looked up from reference TRBV9 and TRBJ1-1): DSGVTQTPKHLITATGQRVTLRCSPRSGDLSVYWYQQSLDQGLQFLIQYYNGEERAKGNILERFSAQQFPDLHSELNLSSLELGDSALYFCASSVGRQMNTEAFFGQGTRLTVV.

This clonotype appeared many times. The chain uses TRBV3-1 and TRBJ1-2; D call uncertain. Germline-derived CDR1 and CDR2 are LGHDT and YNNKEL (reference sequence). With 0 bases removed from V and 8 bases from J, the gap between germline ends came to 13 bases. The CDR3 contains 14 residues. The CDR3 nucleotides are TGTGCCAGCAGCCAAGAAAACAGCATTTGGGGCTACACCTTC. Translated: CASSQENSIWGYTF.

The chain carries TRBV11-3 and TRBJ2-1; no reliable D call. The CDR3 length is 15 residues. The V gene's germline CDR1 is SGHNT and CDR2 YENEEA. Between the trimmed V and J ends, which lost 1 base and 3 bases, there was a span of 10 bases. The DNA for the CDR3 is TGTGCCAGCAGCTTAGCGTGGGCCCACTACAATGAGCAGTTCTTC. Amino acids: CASSLAWAHYNEQFF.

The rearrangement uses TRBV3-1 and TRBJ2-1; no reliable D call. The CDR3 covers 15 residues. Germline-derived CDR1 and CDR2 are LGHDT and YNNKEL (reference sequence). V was clipped by 7 bases and J by 0 bases, with 13 bases between them. CDR3 amino acids: CASTARSSSYNEQFF. In nucleotides, the CDR3 is TGTGCCAGCACGGCTAGGTCTAGCTCCTACAATGAGCAGTTCTTC.

The chain is built from TRBV5-1 and TRBJ1-6; possibly TRBD1 for D (5 bases). Trimming left V 4 bases short and J 9 bases short, with 14 bases between. The CDR3 consists of 14 residues. CDR1 and CDR2 (germline): SGHRS, YFSETQ. CDR3 nucleotides: TGCGCCAGCAGCGGCGAGCAGGGAGGTTCACCCCTCCACTTT. This codes for CASSGEQGGSPLHF.

The chain carries TRBV2 and TRBJ1-1; D gene unclear. Per the germline V gene, CDR1 is SNHLY and CDR2 is FYNNEI. CDR3 length equals 14 residues. The V and J ends lost 6 bases and 6 bases respectively, with 17 bases between them. CDR3: CASRPDGANSEAFF. DNA for the CDR3: TGTGCCAGCAGACCAGATGGAGCTAACTCTGAAGCTTTCTTT.

This clonotype has more than one count but fewer than ten. This chain uses TRBV2 with TRBJ2-3, with 9 bases that match TRBD2. The CDR3 length is 17 residues. Germline V gives CDR1 SNHLY, CDR2 FYNNEI. J lost 1 base, V lost 6 bases, and 11 bases had no gene match. CDR3 sequence reads: CASRDGLARTGTDTQYF. Written as DNA, the CDR3 is TGTGCCAGCAGGGACGGACTAGCGAGAACGGGCACAGATACGCAGTATTTT.

This chain uses TRBV14 with TRBJ2-7; 9 bases agree with TRBD1. The V segment lost 3 bases and the J segment 2 bases; nucleotides outside the gene matches: 11. Germline V gene lookup returns CDR1 SGHDN and CDR2 FVKESK. The CDR3 contains 17 residues. The CDR3 DNA reads as TGTGCCAGCAGCCAGGCCTCCGGGACAGGGTTACCCTACGAGCAGTACTTC. This translates into CASSQASGTGLPYEQYF.

In its sample, this clonotype was seen a few times. The chain carries TRBV19 and TRBJ2-5; D is possibly TRBD1 (5 bases). The CDR3 spans 13 residues. In germline, CDR1 is LNHDA, CDR2 SQIVND (reference sequence). Trimming pared 8 bases from V and 1 base from J, leaving 11 bases between. CDR3 nucleotide sequence: TGTGCCAGTCGGAAGGGGTTCCAAGAGACCCAGTACTTC. Translated, it gives CASRKGFQETQYF.

This chain uses TRBV4-2 with TRBJ2-5; TRBD2 matches at 7 bases. The trim removed 2 bases at V and 2 bases at J, leaving 5 bases unmatched. The germline V gene has CDR1 LGHNA and CDR2 YNFKEQ. This CDR3 spans 15 amino acids. CDR3 residues: CASSQLGDYQETQYF. CDR3 sequence (DNA): TGTGCCAGCAGCCAACTCGGGGACTATCAAGAGACCCAGTACTTC.

The rearrangement links TRBV10-3 to TRBJ1-6; TRBD1 is a possible D gene (5 bases). Germline V lookup: CDR1 ENHRY, CDR2 SYGVKD. V lost 4 bases and J lost 2, with 9 bases in between. The CDR3 is made up of 15 amino acids. The CDR3 sequence is CAISVGTAYNSPLHF. CDR3 nucleotides: TGTGCCATCAGTGTCGGGACCGCCTATAATTCACCCCTCCACTTT.

This clonotype was observed a handful of times. The V call is TRBV12-3 or TRBV12-4, the J call TRBJ2-6; D perhaps matches TRBD2 (6 bases). The CDR3 covers 15 residues. The ends were cut back, 6 bases at V and 6 bases at J, with 15 bases in the middle. The CDR3 here is CASRLGLREANVLTF. CDR3 DNA: TGTGCCAGCAGGTTGGGACTCCGGGAGGCCAACGTCCTGACTTTC.

This chain uses TRBV6-1 with TRBJ1-2, with TRBD1 identical over 9 bases. Germline-derived CDR1 and CDR2 are MNHNS and SASEGT. This CDR3 spans 14 amino acids. The trim removed 7 bases at V and 0 bases at J, leaving 3 bases unmatched. CDR3 amino acids: CASKGQGANYGYTF. The CDR3 DNA reads TGTGCCAGCAAGGGACAGGGAGCTAACTATGGCTACACCTTC.

Notes on this clonotype: Given a much more abundant clone one base away, this may be a read error. The V gene is TRBV5-1, the J gene TRBJ1-1; possible D gene TRBD1, 5 bases. Germline V lookup: CDR1 SGHRS, CDR2 YFSETQ. The V end was cut by 0 bases, the J end by 4 bases, with 7 bases between. This CDR3 has 13 residues. As DNA, the CDR3 is TGCGCCAGCAGCTTGGTGGGGACCACTGAAGCTTTCTTT. Amino acids: CASSLVGTTEAFF.

The chain combines TRBV20-1 with TRBJ2-3; maybe TRBD2 (6 bases). This CDR3 contains 14 residues. CDR1 is DFQATT and CDR2 is SNEGSKA in the germline V gene (reference sequence). V lost 6 bases and J lost 5, with 18 bases in between. The DNA for the CDR3 is TGCAGTGCCCCCGGGACTGGTTTTGGAGATACGCAGTATTTT. Amino acid sequence: CSAPGTGFGDTQYF.

V gene TRBV29-1 combines with J gene TRBJ2-1, with D tentatively TRBD2 (5 bases). The CDR3 has 14 amino acids. Trimming took 8 bases from V and 1 from J, leaving 15 bases between them. Germline V gives CDR1 SQVTM, CDR2 ANQGSEA. CDR3 coding DNA: TGCAGCATTTACGGAGGAGCGTCCTACAATGAGCAGTTCTTC. Encoded protein: CSIYGGASYNEQFF.

V gene TRBV29-1 combines with J gene TRBJ2-3, with TRBD2 as a possible D gene (5 bases). The V end lost 1 base, the J end lost 4 bases, and 12 bases lay between the germline ends. The CDR3 has 14 residues. Germline V gene data show CDR1 as SQVTM and CDR2 as ANQGSEA. The CDR3 loop is CSVEVSGFPDTQYF. In DNA, the CDR3 is TGCAGCGTTGAAGTCAGCGGATTCCCAGATACGCAGTATTTT.

In this sample, this clonotype turned up a few times. The chain employs TRBV28 and TRBJ2-1, with D possibly being TRBD1 or TRBD2 (5 bases each). CDR1 and CDR2 (germline): MDHEN, SYDVKM. This CDR3 spans 13 amino acids. DNA of the CDR3: TGTTCCATAACGGGGCAGTCGTACAATGAGCAGTTCTTC. Amino acids: CSITGQSYNEQFF.

The table lists this clonotype with a few counts. The J gene is TRBJ2-3, the V gene TRBV2; possibly TRBD1 for D (6 bases). Trimming took 5 bases from V and 4 from J, leaving 10 bases between them. Germline V gives CDR1 SNHLY, CDR2 FYNNEI. This CDR3 spans 13 amino acids. DNA for the CDR3: TGTGCCAGCAGTAAAGAGGGGGCAGATACGCAGTATTTT. Encoded protein: CASSKEGADTQYF. The whole variable domain, filled in from reference TRBV2 and TRBJ2-3, reads EPEVTQTPSHQVTQMGQEVILRCVPISNHLYFYWYRQILGQKVEFLVSFYNNEISEKSEIFDDQFSVERPDGSNFTLKIRSTKLEDSAMYFCASSKEGADTQYFGPGTRLTVL.

The V gene is TRBV5-1, the J gene TRBJ2-7; 10 nucleotides align to TRBD1. Germline CDR1 reads SGHRS; CDR2 reads YFSETQ. The CDR3 is 15 residues long. The V and J ends lost 0 bases and 5 bases, in that order; junction bases with no gene match: 5. The CDR3 nucleotides read TGCGCCAGCAGCTTGGGACAGGGGGCGTATCACGAGCAGTACTTC. This gives the protein CASSLGQGAYHEQYF.